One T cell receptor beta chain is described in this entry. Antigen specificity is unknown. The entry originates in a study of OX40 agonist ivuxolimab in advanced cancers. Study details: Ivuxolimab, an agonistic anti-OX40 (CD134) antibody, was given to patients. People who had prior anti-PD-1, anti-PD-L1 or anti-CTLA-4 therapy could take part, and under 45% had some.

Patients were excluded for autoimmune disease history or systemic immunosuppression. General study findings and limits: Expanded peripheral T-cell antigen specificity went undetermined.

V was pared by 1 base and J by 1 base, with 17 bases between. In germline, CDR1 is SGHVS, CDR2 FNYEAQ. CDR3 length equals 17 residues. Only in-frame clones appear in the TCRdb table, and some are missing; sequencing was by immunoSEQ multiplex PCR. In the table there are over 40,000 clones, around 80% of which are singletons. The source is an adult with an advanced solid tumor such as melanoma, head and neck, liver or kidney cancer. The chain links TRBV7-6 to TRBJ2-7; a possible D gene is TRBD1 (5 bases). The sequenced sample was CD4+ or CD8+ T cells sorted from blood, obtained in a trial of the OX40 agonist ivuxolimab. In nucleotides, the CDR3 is TGTGCCAGCAGCTTAGGTGGGGCTGGGCCCCAGTCCTACGAGCAGTACTTC. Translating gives CASSLGGAGPQSYEQYF.